Included here is one T cell receptor beta chain sequence, with context. CDR3 size: 15 residues. The V gene lost 4 bases and the J gene lost 7 bases, with 14 bases spanning the gap. The record originates from a study of T-cell memory formation after mild COVID-19. TCRdb used MiXCR to reprocess the 5' RACE reads, holding one entry per CDR3 protein. The data contain 250,000 to 350,000 distinct CDR3 sequences, about a sixth of them singletons. The clonotype originates from a young man who had mild COVID-19 (a few samples of this study predate the infection). Cell type and time point are not known. Sequences were obtained from PBMCs or a T cell subset sorted from them (not recorded which). V is TRBV12-3 or TRBV12-4 and J is TRBJ1-6; D uncertain. The CDR3 loop reads CASSYLGLGNSPLHF. The CDR3 DNA follows: TGTGCCAGCAGTTATTTGGGTCTGGGGAATTCACCCCTCCACTTT.